This T cell receptor (beta chain) was sequenced for a study of CD8+CD57+ T cells in acquired aplastic anemia. CDR1 is GTSNPN, CDR2 SVGIG, per germline (reference sequence). The V gene lost 4 bases and the J gene lost 13 bases, with 26 bases spanning the gap. This CDR3 is 15 amino acids long. Genomic DNA acted as the template from which TCR beta VDJ combination and CDR3 sequence profiling were carried out. TCRdb passed the reads through MiXCR, listing each CDR3 protein once. The table includes about 400,000 distinct CDR3 sequences, 65% to 80% detected once. The TCR originated in a human donor in good health, serving as a control. The sequencing input was sorted CD4+, CD8+, or CD8+CD57+ T cells (not recorded which) from PBMCs. The chain is built from TRBV30 and TRBJ2-1; possibly TRBD1 for D (6 bases). This CDR3 is CAWNSLMNRVGSQFF. The CDR3 bases are TGTGCCTGGAATAGTCTTATGAACAGGGTGGGGAGCCAGTTCTTC.